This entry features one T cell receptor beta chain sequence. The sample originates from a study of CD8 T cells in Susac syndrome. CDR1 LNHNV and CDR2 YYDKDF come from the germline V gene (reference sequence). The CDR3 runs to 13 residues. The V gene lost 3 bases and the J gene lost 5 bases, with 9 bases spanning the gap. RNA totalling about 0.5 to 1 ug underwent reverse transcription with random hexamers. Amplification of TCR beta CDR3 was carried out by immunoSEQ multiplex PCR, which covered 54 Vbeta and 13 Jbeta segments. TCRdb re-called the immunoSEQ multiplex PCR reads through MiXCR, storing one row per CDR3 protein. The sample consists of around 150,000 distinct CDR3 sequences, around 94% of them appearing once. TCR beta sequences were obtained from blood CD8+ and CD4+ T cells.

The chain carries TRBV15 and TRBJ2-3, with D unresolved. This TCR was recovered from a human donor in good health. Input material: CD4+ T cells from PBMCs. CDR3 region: CATSRGNEDTQYF. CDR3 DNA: TGTGCCACCAGCAGGGGGAACGAAGATACGCAGTATTTT.